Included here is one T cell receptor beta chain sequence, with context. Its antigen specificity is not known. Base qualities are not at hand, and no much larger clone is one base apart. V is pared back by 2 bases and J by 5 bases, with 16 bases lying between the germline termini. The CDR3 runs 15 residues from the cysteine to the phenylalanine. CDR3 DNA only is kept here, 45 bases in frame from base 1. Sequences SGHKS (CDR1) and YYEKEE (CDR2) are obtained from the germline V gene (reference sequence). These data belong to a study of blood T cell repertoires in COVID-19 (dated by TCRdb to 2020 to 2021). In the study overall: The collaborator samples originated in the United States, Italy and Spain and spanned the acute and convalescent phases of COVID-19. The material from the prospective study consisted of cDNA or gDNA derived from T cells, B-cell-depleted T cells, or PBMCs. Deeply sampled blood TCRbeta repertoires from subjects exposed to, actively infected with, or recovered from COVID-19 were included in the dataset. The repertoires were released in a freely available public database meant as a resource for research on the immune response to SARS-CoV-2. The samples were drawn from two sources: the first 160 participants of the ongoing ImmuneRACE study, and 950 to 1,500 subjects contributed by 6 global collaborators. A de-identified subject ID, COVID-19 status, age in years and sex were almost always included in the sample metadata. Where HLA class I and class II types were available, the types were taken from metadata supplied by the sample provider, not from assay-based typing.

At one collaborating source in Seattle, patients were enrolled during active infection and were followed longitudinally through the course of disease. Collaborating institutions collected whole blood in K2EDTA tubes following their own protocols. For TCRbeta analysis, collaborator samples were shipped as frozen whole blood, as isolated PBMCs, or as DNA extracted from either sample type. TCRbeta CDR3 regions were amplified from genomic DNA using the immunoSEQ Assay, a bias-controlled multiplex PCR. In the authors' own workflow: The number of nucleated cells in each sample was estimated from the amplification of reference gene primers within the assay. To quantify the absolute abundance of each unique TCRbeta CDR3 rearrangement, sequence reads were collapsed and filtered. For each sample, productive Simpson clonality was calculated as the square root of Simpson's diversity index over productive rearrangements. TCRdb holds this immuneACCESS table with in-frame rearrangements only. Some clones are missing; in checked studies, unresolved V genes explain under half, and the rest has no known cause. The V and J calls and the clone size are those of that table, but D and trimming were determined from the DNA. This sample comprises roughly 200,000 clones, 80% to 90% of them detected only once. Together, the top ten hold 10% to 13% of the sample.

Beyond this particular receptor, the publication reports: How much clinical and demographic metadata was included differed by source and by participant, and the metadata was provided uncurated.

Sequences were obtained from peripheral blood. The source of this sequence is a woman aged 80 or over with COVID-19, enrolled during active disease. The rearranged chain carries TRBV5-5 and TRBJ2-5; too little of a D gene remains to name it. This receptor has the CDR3 CASSLGVGSRETQYF. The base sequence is TGTGCCAGCAGCTTAGGTGTAGGTAGCCGGGAGACCCAGTACTTC.